Following are 30 T cell receptor beta chains from one sample sequenced in a study of T cell responses to AZD1222 COVID-19 vaccine. TCRdb's copy holds only in-frame clones and misses some; the assay was immunoSEQ multiplex PCR. The sample lists approximately 190,000 clones, roughly 92% occurring once. The sample here was peripheral blood, taken on day 0 of AZD1222 vaccination. The receptors shown here come from an adult in good health.

The J gene is TRBJ2-1, the V gene TRBV14, with D tentatively TRBD1 or TRBD2 (6 bases each). Germline V lookup: CDR1 SGHDN, CDR2 FVKESK. This CDR3 has 15 residues. Trimming removed 2 bases from V and 0 bases from J, with 8 bases in between. This CDR3 reads CASSQWGASYNEQFF. Written as DNA, the CDR3 is TGTGCCAGCAGCCAATGGGGGGCCTCCTACAATGAGCAGTTCTTC.

The chain combines TRBV6-4 with TRBJ2-1, with a possible D match to TRBD1 (6 bases). V was cut by 3 bases and J by 5 bases, with 8 bases left in between. The CDR3 is 13 amino acids. Germline V gives CDR1 MRHNA, CDR2 SNTAGT. CDR3 DNA sequence: TGTGCCAGCAGTGAACAGGGTAACAATGAGCAGTTCTTC. Protein sequence: CASSEQGNNEQFF.

The chain joins TRBV7-8 to TRBJ2-1, with 10 bases matching TRBD2. V shed 4 bases, J shed 5 bases, and the junction held 5 bases outside the gene matches. Germline V gives CDR1 SGHVS, CDR2 FQNEAQ. CDR3 size: 15 residues. The DNA of the CDR3 is TGTGCCAGCAGCTCCTGGACTAGCGGCCACAATGAGCAGTTCTTC. This sequence encodes CASSSWTSGHNEQFF.

In its sample, this clone was seen once. J is TRBJ1-3 and V is TRBV25-1, with D unclear. Looked up from germline, CDR1 is MGHDK and CDR2 is SYGVNS. The CDR3 is made up of 14 amino acids. V was trimmed by 1 base and J by 0 bases, leaving 4 bases between them. The CDR3 DNA reads as TGTGCCAGCAGTGAATTTTACTCTGGAAACACCATATATTTT. Translation gives CASSEFYSGNTIYF.

V usage is TRBV3-1 (or the pseudogene TRBV3-2) and J usage is TRBJ2-2; 7 bases fit TRBD2. This CDR3 comprises 14 residues. V shed 4 bases and J 6 bases; nucleotides not matched to a gene: 5. Germline V gene lookup returns CDR1 LGHDT and CDR2 YNNKEL (reference sequence). CDR3 sequence reads: CASSLAGPSGELFF. CDR3 sequence (DNA): TGTGCCAGCAGCCTAGCGGGCCCATCCGGGGAGCTGTTTTTT.

The chain employs TRBV4-1 and TRBJ1-3; D is possibly TRBD1 (6 bases). CDR3 length: 17 amino acids. Deletions cut 0 bases from V and 0 bases from J, with 12 bases between. Germline V CDR1 and CDR2: MGHRA, YSYEKL. CDR3 region: CASSQEGTSFSGNTIYF. CDR3 in DNA: TGCGCCAGCAGCCAAGAAGGGACATCCTTCTCTGGAAACACCATATATTTT.

This chain links TRBV28 with TRBJ1-5; the D gene is possibly TRBD1 (5 bases). Germline V gene data show CDR1 as MDHEN and CDR2 as SYDVKM. This CDR3 has 15 residues. V was shortened by 1 base and J by 7 bases, with 14 bases between the two germline ends. CDR3 DNA: TGTGCCAGCAGTTTATTACTAGGGACCGACCAGCCCCAGCATTTT. It is translated as CASSLLLGTDQPQHF.

This chain uses TRBV7-3 with TRBJ2-2, with a weak D call TRBD1 (5 bases). V was trimmed by 4 bases and J by 4 bases, leaving 16 bases between them. Germline V gene lookup returns CDR1 SGHTA and CDR2 FQGTGA. The CDR3 has 16 amino acids. The DNA of the CDR3 is TGTGCCAGCAGCTACCCCGGACATCGTAGCACCGGGGAGCTGTTTTTT. Residues: CASSYPGHRSTGELFF. The variable domain in full, completed from reference TRBV7-3 and TRBJ2-2, reads GAGVSQTPSNKVTEKGKYVELRCDPISGHTALYWYRQSLGQGPEFLIYFQGTGAADDSGLPNDRFFAVRPEGSVSTLKIQRTERGDSAVYLCASSYPGHRSTGELFFGEGSRLTVL.

The V and J genes are TRBV2 and TRBJ2-5; 12 bases are shared with TRBD2. Germline V gives CDR1 SNHLY, CDR2 FYNNEI. CDR3 length: 16 amino acids. The junction had 2 bases not matched to a gene; V was cut back by 3 bases and J by 0 bases. DNA of the CDR3: TGTGCCAGCAGTGATGGACTAGCGGGGAACCAAGAGACCCAGTACTTC. Protein: CASSDGLAGNQETQYF.

This clone was seen a single time. The CDR3 coding sequence is TGTGCCAGCAGCAAGGGGAGACAGCCCCTTAACTATGGCTACACCTTC. As protein: CASSKGRQPLNYGYTF. This chain joins TRBV9 and TRBJ1-2; D is possibly TRBD1 (5 bases). This CDR3 contains 16 residues. V lost 4 bases and J 1 base, leaving 17 bases between the germline ends. Germline V gives CDR1 SGDLS, CDR2 YYNGEE. Based on the CDR3 plus reference TRBV9 and TRBJ1-2, the full variable domain is DSGVTQTPKHLITATGQRVTLRCSPRSGDLSVYWYQQSLDQGLQFLIQYYNGEERAKGNILERFSAQQFPDLHSELNLSSLELGDSALYFCASSKGRQPLNYGYTFGSGTRLTVV.

This rearrangement joins TRBV10-3 to TRBJ1-5, with a tentative D call TRBD1 (5 bases). The CDR3 covers 13 residues. V was pared by 4 bases and J by 5 bases, with 9 bases between. Germline loops: CDR1 ENHRY, CDR2 SYGVKD. CDR3 in amino acids: CAISGQGDQPQHF. CDR3 sequence (DNA): TGTGCCATCAGTGGGCAGGGTGATCAGCCCCAGCATTTT.

The CDR3 nucleotides are TGTGGCGCCACTGAGCCTGGGAGGACCGGGGAGCTGTTTTTT. This encodes CGATEPGRTGELFF. The chain recombines TRBV6-5 with TRBJ2-2; a weak D match, TRBD2 (6 bases). The CDR3 has 14 amino acids. Germline V lookup: CDR1 MNHEY, CDR2 SVGAGI.

J is TRBJ2-7 and V is TRBV3-1 (or the pseudogene TRBV3-2); 13 bases map to TRBD2. Trimming at V came to 5 bases and at J to 5 bases, leaving 6 bases not matched to a gene. The CDR3 has 15 amino acids. CDR1 LGHDT and CDR2 YNNKEL come from the germline V gene (reference sequence). The chain's CDR3 is CASSGLAGAKDEQYF. The CDR3 bases are TGTGCCAGCAGCGGACTAGCGGGGGCCAAAGACGAGCAGTACTTC.

Comments on this clone: The sample holds other DNA sequences that translate to the same CDR3. This chain uses TRBV24-1 with TRBJ1-4; D is possibly TRBD1 (5 bases). The CDR3 has 15 amino acids. Germline-derived CDR1 and CDR2 are KGHDR and SFDVKD. The germline V and J ends were trimmed by 2 bases and 3 bases, with 9 bases remaining between them. DNA for the CDR3: TGTGCCACCAGTGATTCCGGGACGGCTAATGAAAAACTGTTTTTT. Translation: CATSDSGTANEKLFF.

V is TRBV9 and J is TRBJ1-5; unclear D gene. Germline assignment: CDR1 SGDLS and CDR2 YYNGEE. CDR3 length equals 15 residues. V was cut by 0 bases and J by 4 bases, with 11 bases left in between. The CDR3: CASSVGSSWNQPQHF. The DNA for the CDR3 is TGTGCCAGCAGCGTAGGATCCTCATGGAATCAGCCCCAGCATTTT.

V and J are TRBV9 and TRBJ2-5; 8 bases match TRBD2. CDR3 length: 18 amino acids. J lost 2 bases, V lost 4 bases, and 16 bases had no gene match. The germline CDR1 and CDR2 sequences are SGDLS and YYNGEE. The CDR3 loop reads CASSSPRRTSGIQETQYF. In nucleotides, the CDR3 is TGTGCCAGCAGCTCGCCCAGAAGAACTAGCGGAATTCAAGAGACCCAGTACTTC.

The chain uses TRBV7-6 and TRBJ2-1, with 13 bases lining up with TRBD2. The germline CDR1 and CDR2 sequences are SGHVS and FNYEAQ. The junction had 10 bases not matched to a gene; V was cut back by 5 bases and J by 15 bases. The CDR3 runs 14 residues. This chain's CDR3 is CASSPGLAGDKGFF. The CDR3, as DNA: TGTGCCAGCAGCCCCGGACTAGCGGGGGACAAAGGGTTCTTC.

V usage is TRBV19 and J usage is TRBJ1-2, with a possible D match to TRBD1 (5 bases). The CDR3 length is 12 residues. Looked up from germline, CDR1 is LNHDA and CDR2 is SQIVND (reference sequence). The germline V and J ends were trimmed by 5 bases and 6 bases, with 10 bases remaining between them. The CDR3 is CASSRQGDGYTF. CDR3 in DNA: TGTGCCAGTAGTCGGCAGGGCGATGGCTACACCTTC. Filled out from reference TRBV19 and TRBJ1-2, the complete variable domain reads DGGITQSPKYLFRKEGQNVTLSCEQNLNHDAMYWYRQDPGQGLRLIYYSQIVNDFQKGDIAEGYSVSREKKESFPLTVTSAQKNPTAFYLCASSRQGDGYTFGSGTRLTVV.

The chain uses TRBV7-9 and TRBJ1-4; TRBD1 agrees at 10 bases. V dropped 5 bases and J dropped 6; count of bases not matched to a gene: 9. Germline loops: CDR1 SEHNR, CDR2 FQNEAQ (reference sequence). This CDR3 spans 16 amino acids. DNA of the CDR3: TGTGCCAGCAGCAGAAACCTTGGGACAGGGGATGAAAAACTGTTTTTT. This codes for CASSRNLGTGDEKLFF.

The chain recombines TRBV10-2 with TRBJ1-3; D not certain. The CDR3 consists of 15 residues. Deletions cut 5 bases from V and 0 bases from J, with 11 bases between. The germline CDR1 and CDR2 sequences are WSHSY and SAAADI. CDR3 sequence (DNA): TGCGCCAGCAGTATTTCGGGTACCTCTGGAAACACCATATATTTT. It specifies CASSISGTSGNTIYF.

The V gene is TRBV6-5, the J gene TRBJ1-2; the D gene is possibly TRBD1 (5 bases). Germline CDR1 MNHEY, CDR2 SVGAGI. This CDR3 contains 14 residues. V gave up 2 bases and J gave up 7 bases, with 14 bases separating them. The CDR3 here is CASSYRPGRIGYTF. As DNA, the CDR3 is TGTGCCAGCAGTTACCGTCCGGGACGTATTGGCTACACCTTC.

The V call is TRBV6-5, the J call TRBJ2-3; D possibly corresponds to TRBD2 (7 bases). V lost 2 bases and J lost 3, with 12 bases in between. Germline-derived CDR1 and CDR2 are MNHEY and SVGAGI. The CDR3 is 15 amino acids. This chain's CDR3 is CASSYRGGRTDTQYF. For the CDR3, the DNA is TGTGCCAGCAGTTACCGCGGGGGCCGGACAGATACGCAGTATTTT.

This chain connects TRBV4-1 to TRBJ1-3; 8 bases are a match to TRBD1. The CDR3 contains 16 residues. Germline CDR1 is MGHRA and CDR2 is YSYEKL. V lost 3 bases, J lost 1 base, and 5 bases stayed unmatched. CDR3 amino acids: CASSHPDRGSGNTIYF. CDR3 in DNA: TGCGCCAGCAGCCACCCAGACAGGGGTTCTGGAAACACCATATATTTT.

The V and J genes are TRBV11-1 and TRBJ2-7, with D perhaps being TRBD1 or TRBD2 (5 bases each). CDR1 is SGHAT, CDR2 FQDESV, per germline (reference sequence). The CDR3 has 12 amino acids. V lost 5 bases, J lost 2 bases, and 7 bases lay in between. The CDR3 DNA sequence: TGTGCCAGCAGCCGGGGACCCTACGAGCAGTACTTC. It yields the protein CASSRGPYEQYF.

The chain has TRBV5-1 and TRBJ2-2; TRBD2 might be the D (6 bases). V gave up 3 bases and J gave up 6 bases, with 12 bases separating them. Germline values: CDR1 SGHRS, CDR2 YFSETQ. The CDR3 runs to 14 residues. DNA for the CDR3: TGCGCCAGCAGCTCGGACTATGGGGCCGGGGAGCTGTTTTTT. Amino acid sequence: CASSSDYGAGELFF.

The chain is built from TRBV29-1 and TRBJ1-1, with D possibly matching TRBD1 (5 bases). The germline V and J ends were trimmed by 7 bases and 1 base, with 16 bases remaining between them. CDR3 length: 14 residues. Germline assignment: CDR1 SQVTM and CDR2 ANQGSEA. CDR3 coding DNA: TGCAGCGCTGGGAGGGCAGGGCGGAACACTGAAGCTTTCTTT. Protein: CSAGRAGRNTEAFF.

The chain combines TRBV6-2 or TRBV6-3 with TRBJ1-5; D ambiguous. This CDR3 has 14 amino acids. Trimming shortened V by 2 bases and J by 6 bases, and 11 bases separated the two germline ends. Germline V gene sequence: CDR1 MNHEY, CDR2 SVGEGT. CDR3 sequence: CASSYMGFAQPQHF. DNA of the CDR3: TGTGCCAGCAGTTACATGGGGTTTGCTCAGCCCCAGCATTTT.

The chain is built from TRBV19 and TRBJ1-4, with a tentative D call TRBD1 (5 bases). Trimming shortened V by 5 bases and J by 4 bases, and 14 bases separated the two germline ends. Germline CDR1 LNHDA, CDR2 SQIVND (reference sequence). The CDR3 has 15 amino acids. The CDR3 here is CASSWTLGGNEKLFF. The CDR3 DNA follows: TGTGCCAGTAGTTGGACCCTTGGGGGTAATGAAAAACTGTTTTTT.

CDR3 sequence reads: CASSWAHTSDYGYTF. CDR3 DNA: TGCGCCAGCAGCTGGGCCCATACATCGGACTATGGCTACACCTTC. The rearrangement joins TRBV5-1 to TRBJ1-2; no firm D call. Trimming removed 3 bases from V and 3 bases from J, with 15 bases in between. CDR3 length equals 15 residues. In germline, CDR1 is SGHRS, CDR2 YFSETQ.

The J gene is TRBJ2-7, the V gene TRBV29-1; D uncertain. The germline V gene has CDR1 SQVTM and CDR2 ANQGSEA. The CDR3 spans 13 residues. V dropped 8 bases and J dropped 0 bases, with 14 bases sitting between them. The CDR3 region is CSIRLFSSYEQYF. CDR3 nucleotides: TGCAGCATACGACTGTTCAGCTCCTACGAGCAGTACTTC.